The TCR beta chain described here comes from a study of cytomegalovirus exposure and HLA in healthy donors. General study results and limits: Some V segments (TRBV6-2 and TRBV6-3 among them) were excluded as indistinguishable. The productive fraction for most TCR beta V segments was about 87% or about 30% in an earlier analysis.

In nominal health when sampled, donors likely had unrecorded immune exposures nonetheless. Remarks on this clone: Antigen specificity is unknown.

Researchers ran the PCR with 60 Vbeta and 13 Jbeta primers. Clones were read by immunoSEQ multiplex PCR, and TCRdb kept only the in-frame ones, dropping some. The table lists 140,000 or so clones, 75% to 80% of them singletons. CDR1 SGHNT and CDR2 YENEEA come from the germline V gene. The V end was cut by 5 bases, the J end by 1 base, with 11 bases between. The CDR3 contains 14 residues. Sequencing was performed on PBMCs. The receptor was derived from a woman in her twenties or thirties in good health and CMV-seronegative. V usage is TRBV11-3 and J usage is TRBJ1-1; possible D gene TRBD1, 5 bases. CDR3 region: CASSQGLPNTEAFF. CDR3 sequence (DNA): TGTGCCAGCAGCCAGGGACTCCCGAACACTGAAGCTTTCTTT.